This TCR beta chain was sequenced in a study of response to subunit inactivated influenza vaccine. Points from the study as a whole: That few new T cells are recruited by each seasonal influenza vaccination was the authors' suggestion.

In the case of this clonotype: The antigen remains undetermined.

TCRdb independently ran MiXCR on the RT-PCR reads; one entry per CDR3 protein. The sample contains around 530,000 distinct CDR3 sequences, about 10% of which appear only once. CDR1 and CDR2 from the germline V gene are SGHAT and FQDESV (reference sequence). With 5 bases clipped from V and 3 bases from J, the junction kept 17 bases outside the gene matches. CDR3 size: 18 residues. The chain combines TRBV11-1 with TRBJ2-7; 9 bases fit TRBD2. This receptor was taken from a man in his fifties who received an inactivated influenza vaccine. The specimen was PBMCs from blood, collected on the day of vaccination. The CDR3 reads CASSDYRTAGGEDYEQYF. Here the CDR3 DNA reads TGTGCCAGCAGCGACTATAGGACAGCGGGAGGAGAGGACTACGAGCAGTACTTC.